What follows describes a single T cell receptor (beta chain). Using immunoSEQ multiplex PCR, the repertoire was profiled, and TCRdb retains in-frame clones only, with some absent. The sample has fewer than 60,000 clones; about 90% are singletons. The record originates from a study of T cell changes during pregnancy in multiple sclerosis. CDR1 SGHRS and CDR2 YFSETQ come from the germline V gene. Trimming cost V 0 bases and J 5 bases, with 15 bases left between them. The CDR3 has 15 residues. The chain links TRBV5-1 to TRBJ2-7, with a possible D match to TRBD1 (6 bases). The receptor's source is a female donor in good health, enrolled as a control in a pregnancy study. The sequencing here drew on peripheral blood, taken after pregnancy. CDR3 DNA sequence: TGCGCCAGCAGCTTGGATGCCAGGGGTGCCAACGAGCAGTACTTC. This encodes CASSLDARGANEQYF.